This T cell receptor (beta chain) was observed in a study of CD8 T cells in Susac syndrome. Overall study findings and caveats: In its TCR sequencing and HLA analysis, the study acknowledged that the number of individuals was relatively small.

Random hexamers were used to reverse transcribe an amount of about 0.5 to 1 ug RNA. The amplification used immunoSEQ multiplex PCR on TCR beta CDR3; it spanned 54 Vbeta and 13 Jbeta. In TCRdb, the immunoSEQ multiplex PCR reads were re-called with MiXCR into one record per CDR3 protein. Of some 180,000 distinct CDR3 sequences in the sample, over 85% were seen once. Sequencing of TCR beta was undertaken in CD8+ and CD4+ T cells derived from blood. The ends were cut back, 0 bases at V and 8 bases at J, with 9 bases in the middle. The CDR3 has 13 amino acids. In germline, CDR1 is SGHNT, CDR2 YYREEE (reference sequence). On this clonotype itself: Its specificity is unknown.

Sequenced sample: CD4+ T cells from PBMCs. The origin of this receptor is a human donor in good health. V is TRBV5-4 and J is TRBJ1-5; D is undetermined. Written as DNA, the CDR3 is TGTGCCAGCAGCTTGGGGGCAGGCAAGCCCCAGCATTTT. Residues: CASSLGAGKPQHF.